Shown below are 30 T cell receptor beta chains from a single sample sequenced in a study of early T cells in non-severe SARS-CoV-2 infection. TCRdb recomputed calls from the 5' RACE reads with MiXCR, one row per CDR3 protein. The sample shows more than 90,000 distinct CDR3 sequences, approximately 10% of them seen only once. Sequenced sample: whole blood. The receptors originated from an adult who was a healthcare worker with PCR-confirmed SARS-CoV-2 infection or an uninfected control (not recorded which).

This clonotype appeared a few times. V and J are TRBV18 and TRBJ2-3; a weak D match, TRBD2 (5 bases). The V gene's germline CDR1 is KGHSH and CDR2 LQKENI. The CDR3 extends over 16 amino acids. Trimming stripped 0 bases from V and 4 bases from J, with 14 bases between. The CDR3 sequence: CASSPPLTLGADTQYF. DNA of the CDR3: TGTGCCAGCTCACCACCCCTCACGTTGGGAGCAGATACGCAGTATTTT. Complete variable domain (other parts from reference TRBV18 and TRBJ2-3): NAGVMQNPRHLVRRRGQEARLRCSPMKGHSHVYWYRQLPEEGLKFMVYLQKENIIDESGMPKERFSAEFPKEGPSILRIQQVVRGDSAAYFCASSPPLTLGADTQYFGPGTRLTVL.

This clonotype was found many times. The CDR3 here is CASSAQPSNEQFF. For the CDR3, the DNA is TGTGCCAGCAGCGCCCAGCCAAGTAATGAGCAGTTCTTC. The chain joins TRBV9 to TRBJ2-1; D is unclear. From germline, CDR1 is SGDLS and CDR2 YYNGEE. Trimming took 3 bases from V and 7 from J, leaving 11 bases between them. The CDR3 covers 13 residues.

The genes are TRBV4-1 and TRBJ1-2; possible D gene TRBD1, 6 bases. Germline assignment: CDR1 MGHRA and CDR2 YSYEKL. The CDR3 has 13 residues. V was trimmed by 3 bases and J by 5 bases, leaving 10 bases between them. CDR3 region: CASSHYREYGYTF. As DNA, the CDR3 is TGCGCCAGCAGCCATTACAGGGAGTATGGCTACACCTTC.

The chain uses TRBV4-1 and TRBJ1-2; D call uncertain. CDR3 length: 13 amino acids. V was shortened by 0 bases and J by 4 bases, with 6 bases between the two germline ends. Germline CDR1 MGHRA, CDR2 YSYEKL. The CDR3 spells CASSQDRPYGYTF. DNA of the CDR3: TGCGCCAGCAGCCAAGATCGTCCCTATGGCTACACCTTC.

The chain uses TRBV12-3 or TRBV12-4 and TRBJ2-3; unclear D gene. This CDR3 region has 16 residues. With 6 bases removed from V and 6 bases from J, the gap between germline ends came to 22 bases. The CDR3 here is CASSQETGLHHDTQYF. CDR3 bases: TGTGCCAGCAGCCAAGAAACCGGGCTCCACCACGATACGCAGTATTTT.

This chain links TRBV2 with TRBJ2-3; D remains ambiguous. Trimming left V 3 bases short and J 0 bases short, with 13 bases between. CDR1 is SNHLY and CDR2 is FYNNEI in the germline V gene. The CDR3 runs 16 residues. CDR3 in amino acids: CASSEIQDRSTDTQYF. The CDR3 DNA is TGTGCCAGCAGTGAGATCCAGGATAGGAGCACAGATACGCAGTATTTT.

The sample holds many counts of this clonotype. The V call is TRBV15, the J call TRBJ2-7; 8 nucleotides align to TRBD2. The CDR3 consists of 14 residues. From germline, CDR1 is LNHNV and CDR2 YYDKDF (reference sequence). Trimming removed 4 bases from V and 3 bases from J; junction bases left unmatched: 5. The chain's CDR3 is CATSKGLEIYEQYF. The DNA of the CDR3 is TGTGCCACCAGCAAGGGACTAGAGATCTACGAGCAGTACTTC.

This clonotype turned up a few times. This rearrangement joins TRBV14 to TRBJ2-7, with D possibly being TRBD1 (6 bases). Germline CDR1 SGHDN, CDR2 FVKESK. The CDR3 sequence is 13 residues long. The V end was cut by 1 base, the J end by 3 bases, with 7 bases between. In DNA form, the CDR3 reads TGTGCCAGCAGCCAAGCGGACAGCTACGAGCAGTACTTC. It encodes CASSQADSYEQYF.

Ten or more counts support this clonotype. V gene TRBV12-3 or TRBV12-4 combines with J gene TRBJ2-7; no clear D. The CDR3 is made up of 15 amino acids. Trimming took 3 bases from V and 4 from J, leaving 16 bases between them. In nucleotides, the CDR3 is TGTGCCAGCAGTTTGGGTCCGCCCCATGGATACGAGCAGTACTTC. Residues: CASSLGPPHGYEQYF.

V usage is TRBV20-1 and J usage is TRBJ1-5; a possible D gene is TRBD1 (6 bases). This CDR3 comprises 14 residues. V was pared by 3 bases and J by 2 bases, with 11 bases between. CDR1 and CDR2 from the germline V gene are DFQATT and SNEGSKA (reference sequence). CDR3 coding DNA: TGCAGTGCTAGTGGGGCAGGGGGCAATCAGCCCCAGCATTTT. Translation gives CSASGAGGNQPQHF.

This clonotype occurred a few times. CDR3 nucleotide sequence: TGTGCCAGCAGTTCTGGGTGGTCACCCCTCCACTTT. Amino acid sequence: CASSSGWSPLHF. The chain combines TRBV12-3 or TRBV12-4 with TRBJ1-6; unclear D gene. CDR3 length equals 12 residues. Trimming removed 4 bases at V and 10 bases at J, with 8 bases between.

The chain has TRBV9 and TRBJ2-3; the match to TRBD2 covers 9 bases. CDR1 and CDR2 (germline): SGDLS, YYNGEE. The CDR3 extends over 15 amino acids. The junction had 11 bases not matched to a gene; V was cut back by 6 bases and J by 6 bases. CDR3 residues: CASTRELAGLDTQYF. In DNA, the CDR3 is TGTGCCAGCACCCGAGAGCTAGCGGGGCTTGATACGCAGTATTTT. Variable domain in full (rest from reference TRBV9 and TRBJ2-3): DSGVTQTPKHLITATGQRVTLRCSPRSGDLSVYWYQQSLDQGLQFLIQYYNGEERAKGNILERFSAQQFPDLHSELNLSSLELGDSALYFCASTRELAGLDTQYFGPGTRLTVL.

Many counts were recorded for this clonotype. This CDR3 reads CASNTGSLSGELFF. The CDR3 bases are TGCGCCAGCAATACAGGGAGTTTGTCCGGGGAGCTGTTTTTT. The chain has TRBV5-1 and TRBJ2-2; a weak D match, TRBD1 (6 bases). With 6 bases removed from V and 6 bases from J, the gap between germline ends came to 15 bases. CDR3 length equals 14 residues. CDR1 is SGHRS, CDR2 YFSETQ, per germline.

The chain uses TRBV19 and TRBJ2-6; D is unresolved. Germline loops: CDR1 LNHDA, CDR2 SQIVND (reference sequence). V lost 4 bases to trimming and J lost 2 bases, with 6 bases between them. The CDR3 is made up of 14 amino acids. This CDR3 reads CASSTTAGANVLTF. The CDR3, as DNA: TGTGCCAGTAGTACAACAGCTGGGGCCAACGTCCTGACTTTC.

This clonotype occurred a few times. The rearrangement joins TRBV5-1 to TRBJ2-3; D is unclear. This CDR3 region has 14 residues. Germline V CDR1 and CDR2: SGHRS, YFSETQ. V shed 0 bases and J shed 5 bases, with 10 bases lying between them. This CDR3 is CASSLVALGDTQYF. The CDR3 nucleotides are TGCGCCAGCAGCTTGGTGGCATTAGGAGATACGCAGTATTTT.

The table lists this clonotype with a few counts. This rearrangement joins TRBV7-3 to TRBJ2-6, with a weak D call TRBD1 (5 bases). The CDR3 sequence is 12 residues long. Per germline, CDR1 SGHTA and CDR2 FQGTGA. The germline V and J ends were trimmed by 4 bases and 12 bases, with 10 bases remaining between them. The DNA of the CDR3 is TGTGCCAGCAGCTCTGACAGAGGCGTCCTGACTTTC. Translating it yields CASSSDRGVLTF.

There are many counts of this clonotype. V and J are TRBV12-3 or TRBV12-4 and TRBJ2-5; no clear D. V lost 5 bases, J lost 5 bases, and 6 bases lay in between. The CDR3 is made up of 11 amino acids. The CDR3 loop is CASSALETQYF. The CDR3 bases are TGTGCCAGCAGTGCCTTGGAGACCCAGTACTTC.

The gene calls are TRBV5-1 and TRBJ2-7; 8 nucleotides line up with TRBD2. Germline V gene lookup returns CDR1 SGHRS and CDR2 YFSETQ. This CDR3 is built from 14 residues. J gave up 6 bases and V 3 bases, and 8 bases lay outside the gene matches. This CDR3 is CASSSAGGAGEQYF. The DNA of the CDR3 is TGCGCCAGCAGCTCCGCGGGGGGCGCGGGCGAGCAGTACTTC. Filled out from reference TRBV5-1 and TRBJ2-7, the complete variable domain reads KAGVTQTPRYLIKTRGQQVTLSCSPISGHRSVSWYQQTPGQGLQFLFEYFSETQRNKGNFPGRFSGRQFSNSRSEMNVSTLELGDSALYLCASSSAGGAGEQYFGPGTRLTVT.

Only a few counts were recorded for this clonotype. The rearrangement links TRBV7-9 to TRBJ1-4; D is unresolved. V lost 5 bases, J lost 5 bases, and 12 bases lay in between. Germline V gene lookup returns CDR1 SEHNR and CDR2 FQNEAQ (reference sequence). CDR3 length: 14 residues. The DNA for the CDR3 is TGTGCCAGCAGCCGACGTGGTACGAATGAAAAACTGTTTTTT. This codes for CASSRRGTNEKLFF.

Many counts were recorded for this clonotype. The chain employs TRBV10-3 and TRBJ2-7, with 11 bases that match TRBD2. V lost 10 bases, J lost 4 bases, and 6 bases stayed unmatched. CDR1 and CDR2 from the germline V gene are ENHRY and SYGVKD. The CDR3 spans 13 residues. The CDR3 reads CATGTSGEYEQYF. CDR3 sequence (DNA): TGTGCCACCGGGACTAGCGGAGAGTACGAGCAGTACTTC.

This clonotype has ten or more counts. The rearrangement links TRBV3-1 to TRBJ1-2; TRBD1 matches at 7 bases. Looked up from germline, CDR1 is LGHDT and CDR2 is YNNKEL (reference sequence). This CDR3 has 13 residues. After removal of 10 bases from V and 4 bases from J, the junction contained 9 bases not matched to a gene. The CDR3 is CATGERDSYGYTF. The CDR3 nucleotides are TGTGCCACTGGGGAACGGGACAGCTATGGCTACACCTTC.

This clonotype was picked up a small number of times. CDR3 residues: CASTKEAGHTQYF. The CDR3, as DNA: TGTGCCAGCACCAAGGAAGCGGGGCATACGCAGTATTTT. This chain connects TRBV6-1 to TRBJ2-3; 7 bases fit TRBD2. Germline V gives CDR1 MNHNS, CDR2 SASEGT. The CDR3 has 13 amino acids. V lost 7 bases, J lost 7 bases, and 8 bases stayed unmatched.

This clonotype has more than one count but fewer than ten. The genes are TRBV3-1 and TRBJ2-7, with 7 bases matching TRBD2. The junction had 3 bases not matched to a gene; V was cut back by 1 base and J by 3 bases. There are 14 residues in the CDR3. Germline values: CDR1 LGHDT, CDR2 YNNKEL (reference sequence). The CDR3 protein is CASSQGGGSYEQYF. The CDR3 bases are TGTGCCAGCAGCCAAGGTGGCGGGAGCTACGAGCAGTACTTC.

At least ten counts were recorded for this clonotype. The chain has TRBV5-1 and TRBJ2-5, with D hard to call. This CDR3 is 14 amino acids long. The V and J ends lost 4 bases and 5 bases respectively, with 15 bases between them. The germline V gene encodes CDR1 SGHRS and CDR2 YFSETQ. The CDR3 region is CASSPDEGRETQYF. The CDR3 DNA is TGCGCCAGCAGCCCGGATGAAGGGCGGGAGACCCAGTACTTC. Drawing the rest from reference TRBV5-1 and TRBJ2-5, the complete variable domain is KAGVTQTPRYLIKTRGQQVTLSCSPISGHRSVSWYQQTPGQGLQFLFEYFSETQRNKGNFPGRFSGRQFSNSRSEMNVSTLELGDSALYLCASSPDEGRETQYFGPGTRLLVL.

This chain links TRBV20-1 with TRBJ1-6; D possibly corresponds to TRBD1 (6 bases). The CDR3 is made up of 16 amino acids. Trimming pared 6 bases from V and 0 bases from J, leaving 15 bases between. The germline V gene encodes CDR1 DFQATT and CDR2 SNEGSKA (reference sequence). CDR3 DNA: TGCAGTGCGAGGACAGCAACCAGCTCCTATAATTCACCCCTCCACTTT. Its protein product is CSARTATSSYNSPLHF.

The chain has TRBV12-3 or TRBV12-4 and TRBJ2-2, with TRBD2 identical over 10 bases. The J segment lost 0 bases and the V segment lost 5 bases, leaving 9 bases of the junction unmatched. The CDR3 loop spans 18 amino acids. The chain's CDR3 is CASSPGLAENANTGELFF. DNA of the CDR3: TGTGCCAGCAGTCCCGGACTAGCGGAAAATGCGAACACCGGGGAGCTGTTTTTT.

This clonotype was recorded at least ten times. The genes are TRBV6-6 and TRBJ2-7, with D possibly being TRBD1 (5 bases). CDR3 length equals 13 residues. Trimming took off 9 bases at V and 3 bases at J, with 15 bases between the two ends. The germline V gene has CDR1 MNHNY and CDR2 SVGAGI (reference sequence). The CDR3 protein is CASRLRGGYEQYF. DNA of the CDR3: TGTGCCAGTAGACTTAGGGGCGGCTACGAGCAGTACTTC.

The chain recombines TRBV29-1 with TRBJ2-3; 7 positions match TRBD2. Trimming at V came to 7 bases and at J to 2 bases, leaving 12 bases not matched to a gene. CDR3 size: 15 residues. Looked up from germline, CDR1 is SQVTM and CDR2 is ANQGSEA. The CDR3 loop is CSGSPGGRLTDTQYF. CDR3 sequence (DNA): TGCAGCGGGAGTCCTGGCGGGAGACTCACAGATACGCAGTATTTT.

The CDR3 protein is CASSPGQGINEKLFF. CDR3 in DNA: TGTGCCAGCAGTCCGGGACAGGGGATAAATGAAAAACTGTTTTTT. The chain is built from TRBV28 and TRBJ1-4, with TRBD1 matching 10 bases. After removal of 5 bases from V and 5 bases from J, the junction contained 5 bases not matched to a gene. The CDR3 consists of 15 residues. CDR1 is MDHEN and CDR2 is SYDVKM in the germline V gene.

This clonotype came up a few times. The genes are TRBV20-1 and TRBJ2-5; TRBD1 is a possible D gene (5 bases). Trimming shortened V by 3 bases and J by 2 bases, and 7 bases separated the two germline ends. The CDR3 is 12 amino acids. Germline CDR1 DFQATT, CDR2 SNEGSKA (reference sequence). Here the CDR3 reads CSASRQQETQYF. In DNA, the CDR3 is TGCAGTGCTAGCCGACAGCAAGAGACCCAGTACTTC.